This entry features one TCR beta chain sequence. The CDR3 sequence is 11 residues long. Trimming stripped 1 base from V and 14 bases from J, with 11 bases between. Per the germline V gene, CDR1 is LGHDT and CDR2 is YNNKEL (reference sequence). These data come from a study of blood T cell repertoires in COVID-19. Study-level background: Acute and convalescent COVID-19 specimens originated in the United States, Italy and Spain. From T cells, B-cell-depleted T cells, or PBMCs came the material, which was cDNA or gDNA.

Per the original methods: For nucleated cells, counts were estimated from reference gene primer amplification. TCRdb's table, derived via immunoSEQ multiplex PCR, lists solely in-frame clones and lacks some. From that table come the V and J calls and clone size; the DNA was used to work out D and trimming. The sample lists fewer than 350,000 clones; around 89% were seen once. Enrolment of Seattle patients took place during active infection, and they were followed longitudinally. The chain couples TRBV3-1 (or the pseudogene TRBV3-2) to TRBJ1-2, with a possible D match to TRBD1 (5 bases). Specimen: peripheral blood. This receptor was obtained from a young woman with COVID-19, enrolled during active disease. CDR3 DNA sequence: TGTGCCAGCAGCCAAGGGGGAGGGGTAACCTTC. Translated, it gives CASSQGGGVTF.